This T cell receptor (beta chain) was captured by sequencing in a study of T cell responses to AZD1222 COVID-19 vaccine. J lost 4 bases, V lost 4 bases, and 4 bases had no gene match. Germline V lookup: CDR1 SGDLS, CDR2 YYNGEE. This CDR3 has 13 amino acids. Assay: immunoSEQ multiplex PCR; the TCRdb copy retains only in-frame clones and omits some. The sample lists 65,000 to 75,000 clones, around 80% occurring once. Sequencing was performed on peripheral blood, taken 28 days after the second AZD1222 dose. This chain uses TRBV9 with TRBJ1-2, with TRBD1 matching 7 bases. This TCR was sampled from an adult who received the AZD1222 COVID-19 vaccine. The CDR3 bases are TGTGCCAGCAGCACGGGACAGATCTATGGCTACACCTTC. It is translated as CASSTGQIYGYTF.